One sample yielded the 28 T cell receptor beta chains listed below, sequenced in a study of regulatory T cells in long-lasting Graves disease. Sample time point: newly diagnosed GD, antithyroid drugs for less than 3 months. RNA extracted from PBMCs served as the sequencing template. The TCR beta library used iRepertoire HTBI primers with Arm-PCR amplification of CDR3. TCRdb re-analysed the multiplex PCR reads in MiXCR, keeping a single row per CDR3 protein. The sample lists some 560,000 distinct CDR3 sequences; roughly 15% were seen once. The same data also contributed to another study, on T cells in Graves' hyperthyroidism and ophthalmopathy.

The sample was peripheral blood mononuclear cells (PBMCs), taken at new diagnosis, from a patient treated with antithyroid drugs. All receptors derive from a woman aged 35-65 years with Graves disease.

This clonotype was seen at least ten times. The chain couples TRBV18 to TRBJ1-5; D gene uncertain. V lost 0 bases and J 0 bases, leaving 9 bases between the germline ends. The CDR3 loop spans 16 amino acids. Germline assignment: CDR1 KGHSH and CDR2 LQKENI. The CDR3: CASSPPDRASNQPQHF. CDR3 nucleotides: TGTGCCAGCTCACCACCGGATAGGGCTAGCAATCAGCCCCAGCATTTT.

This clonotype occurred many times. The chain couples TRBV10-3 to TRBJ2-2; TRBD1 matches at 7 bases. The CDR3 is 14 amino acids. The germline CDR1 and CDR2 sequences are ENHRY and SYGVKD. The V gene end was trimmed by 6 bases and the J gene end by 5 bases; junction bases not matched to a gene: 6. CDR3 sequence reads: CAIRRDSHTGELFF. The CDR3 coding sequence is TGTGCCATCAGGAGGGACAGCCATACCGGGGAGCTGTTTTTT.

This rearrangement joins TRBV10-3 to TRBJ1-6; possibly TRBD1 for D (6 bases). This CDR3 comprises 14 residues. V gave up 10 bases and J gave up 7 bases, with 17 bases separating them. Germline assignment: CDR1 ENHRY and CDR2 SYGVKD. DNA of the CDR3: TGTGCCACCGCCGAGGGGGGAATCAATTCACCCCTCCACTTT. Protein sequence: CATAEGGINSPLHF.

V usage is TRBV7-9 and J usage is TRBJ2-7; possibly TRBD1 for D (8 bases). Trimming cost V 5 bases and J 0 bases, with 23 bases left between them. This CDR3 has 18 amino acids. CDR1 is SEHNR, CDR2 FQNEAQ, per germline (reference sequence). CDR3 nucleotides: TGTGCCAGCAGCCGGACAGGGACTATTGGGGGGCTCTCCTACGAGCAGTACTTC. Its translation is CASSRTGTIGGLSYEQYF.

This clonotype was counted many times. The chain employs TRBV5-8 and TRBJ2-2, with TRBD2 as a possible D gene (6 bases). The V end lost 0 bases, the J end lost 6 bases, and 12 bases lay between the germline ends. CDR3 length: 15 residues. The germline V gene encodes CDR1 SGHTS and CDR2 YDEGEE. CDR3 coding DNA: TGTGCCAGCAGCTTGGGTACTGAGCGGGCCGGGGAGCTGTTTTTT. Translation gives CASSLGTERAGELFF.

The gene calls are TRBV20-1 and TRBJ2-1, with no clear D. The germline V gene encodes CDR1 DFQATT and CDR2 SNEGSKA (reference sequence). Trimming took 2 bases from V and 2 from J, leaving 10 bases between them. The CDR3 extends over 14 amino acids. The CDR3 region is CSARPSKTYNEQFF. DNA of the CDR3: TGCAGTGCTAGACCCAGTAAGACCTACAATGAGCAGTTCTTC.

This clonotype was counted ten times or more. The V and J genes are TRBV11-3 and TRBJ2-3; D unresolved. Germline CDR1 and CDR2: SGHNT and YENEEA. This CDR3 spans 16 amino acids. Trimming took off 0 bases at V and 0 bases at J, with 10 bases between the two ends. CDR3 in amino acids: CASSLDPRQSTDTQYF. CDR3 nucleotides: TGTGCCAGCAGCTTAGATCCGCGTCAGAGCACAGATACGCAGTATTTT.

This clonotype has a count of ten or more. The chain is built from TRBV7-6 and TRBJ2-7; 10 positions agree with TRBD2. Germline CDR1 and CDR2: SGHVS and FNYEAQ. The CDR3 consists of 15 residues. V dropped 0 bases and J dropped 4; count of bases not matched to a gene: 3. CDR3 residues: CASSLAGTSEYEQYF. DNA of the CDR3: TGTGCCAGCAGCTTAGCGGGGACTAGCGAGTACGAGCAGTACTTC.

This clonotype has just a few counts. The chain joins TRBV30 to TRBJ1-2, with TRBD1 as a possible D gene (5 bases). Germline CDR1 reads GTSNPN; CDR2 reads SVGIG (reference sequence). The CDR3 length is 12 residues. With 7 bases removed from V and 8 bases from J, the gap between germline ends came to 17 bases. The CDR3 reads CAFPSTGGGYTF. Written as DNA, the CDR3 is TGTGCCTTCCCAAGTACGGGGGGGGGCTACACCTTC.

This clonotype was seen more than once but under ten times. The V and J genes are TRBV5-1 and TRBJ1-6; TRBD1 matches at 7 bases. From germline, CDR1 is SGHRS and CDR2 YFSETQ. The CDR3 sequence is 14 residues long. The V and J ends lost 3 bases and 10 bases, in that order; junction bases with no gene match: 7. In DNA form, the CDR3 reads TGCGCCAGCAGCTCCGACAGGGACCGATCACCCCTCCACTTT. Protein: CASSSDRDRSPLHF.

The V and J genes are TRBV19 and TRBJ1-2; D call uncertain. Per the germline V gene, CDR1 is LNHDA and CDR2 is SQIVND (reference sequence). The CDR3 is made up of 13 amino acids. V was cut by 7 bases and J by 4 bases, with 13 bases left in between. CDR3 protein: CASTEVAGYGYTF. CDR3 DNA sequence: TGTGCCAGTACTGAGGTCGCAGGCTATGGCTACACCTTC. Together with reference TRBV19 and TRBJ1-2, the CDR3 gives the full variable domain: DGGITQSPKYLFRKEGQNVTLSCEQNLNHDAMYWYRQDPGQGLRLIYYSQIVNDFQKGDIAEGYSVSREKKESFPLTVTSAQKNPTAFYLCASTEVAGYGYTFGSGTRLTVV.

In this sample, this clonotype turned up a few times. The V and J genes are TRBV20-1 and TRBJ2-1, with 9 bases lining up with TRBD2. Germline CDR1 and CDR2: DFQATT and SNEGSKA (reference sequence). J gave up 0 bases and V 3 bases, and 9 bases lay outside the gene matches. There are 17 residues in the CDR3. CDR3: CSARRRGGMSSYNEQFF. In DNA form, the CDR3 reads TGCAGTGCTAGGCGGCGGGGGGGTATGAGCTCCTACAATGAGCAGTTCTTC.

The table lists this clonotype with a few counts. The chain couples TRBV12-3 or TRBV12-4 to TRBJ1-4; tentatively, D is TRBD1 (5 bases). The CDR3 totals 12 residues. With 5 bases removed from V and 7 bases from J, the gap between germline ends came to 8 bases. CDR3 sequence reads: CASSMGLEKLFF. The DNA of the CDR3 is TGTGCCAGCAGTATGGGGCTTGAAAAACTGTTTTTT.

This clonotype has just a few counts. The junction departs from the called germline gene at one end, perhaps through a read error. This rearrangement joins TRBV2 to TRBJ1-3, with D maybe TRBD1 (5 bases). Germline V CDR1 and CDR2: SNHLY, FYNNEI. The CDR3 spans 18 residues. The CDR3 DNA reads TGTGCCGGCAGTGAATTGGTGGGGCCCTTCGTCTCTGGAAACACCATATATTTT. Encoded protein: CAGSELVGPFVSGNTIYF.

Ten or more counts support this clonotype. The V call is TRBV11-2, the J call TRBJ1-6, with D possibly being TRBD1 (6 bases). The CDR3 contains 14 residues. Germline CDR1 and CDR2: SGHAT and FQNNGV. V gave up 1 base and J gave up 10 bases, with 11 bases separating them. CDR3 region: CASSLGVQGSPLHF. As DNA, the CDR3 is TGTGCCAGCAGCTTAGGAGTGCAGGGGTCACCCCTCCACTTT.

This clonotype was detected many times. V is TRBV27 and J is TRBJ1-2; TRBD1 is a possible D gene (5 bases). Germline assignment: CDR1 MNHEY and CDR2 SMNVEV (reference sequence). The CDR3 contains 13 residues. Deletions cut 3 bases from V and 7 bases from J, with 12 bases between. The CDR3: CASSFGREAGYTF. CDR3 nucleotides: TGTGCCAGCAGTTTCGGCAGGGAGGCTGGCTACACCTTC.

The V and J genes are TRBV28 and TRBJ2-2; D is undetermined. The CDR3 has 14 amino acids. The V gene lost 7 bases and the J gene lost 0 bases, with 9 bases spanning the gap. The germline CDR1 and CDR2 sequences are MDHEN and SYDVKM. The CDR3: CASTSFANTGELFF. As DNA, the CDR3 is TGTGCCAGCACTAGTTTCGCGAACACCGGGGAGCTGTTTTTT.

This clonotype was detected a few times. This chain joins TRBV6-5 and TRBJ2-7; 8 nucleotides align to TRBD1. The CDR3 spans 15 residues. V shed 0 bases and J 6 bases; nucleotides not matched to a gene: 7. The germline gives CDR1 MNHEY, CDR2 SVGAGI. The CDR3 nucleotides read TGTGCCAGCAGTTACTCACTCCCAGGGGGCTCCGAGCAGTACTTC. Its protein product is CASSYSLPGGSEQYF.

This clonotype was counted ten times or more. The chain has TRBV30 and TRBJ2-5, with 10 bases identical to TRBD2. V was pared by 0 bases and J by 5 bases, with 3 bases of the junction left unmatched. Per germline, CDR1 GTSNPN and CDR2 SVGIG (reference sequence). The CDR3 sequence is 14 residues long. The CDR3 nucleotides are TGTGCCTGGAGTGTACTAGCGGGGTCTGAGACCCAGTACTTC. This codes for CAWSVLAGSETQYF.

The chain has TRBV11-2 and TRBJ2-7; D not resolved. CDR1 and CDR2 (germline): SGHAT, FQNNGV. The V end lost 3 bases, the J end lost 3 bases, and 9 bases lay between the germline ends. The CDR3 totals 13 residues. The CDR3 DNA sequence: TGTGCCAGCAGCTTTGACACTGACTACGAGCAGTACTTC. It is translated as CASSFDTDYEQYF. The variable domain in full, with the rest retrieved from reference TRBV11-2 and TRBJ2-7, is EAGVAQSPRYKIIEKRQSVAFWCNPISGHATLYWYQQILGQGPKLLIQFQNNGVVDDSQLPKDRFSAERLKGVDSTLKIQPAKLEDSAVYLCASSFDTDYEQYFGPGTRLTVT.

The table lists this clonotype with many counts. The chain combines TRBV9 with TRBJ1-2, with D possibly TRBD1 on 5 matching bases. V was cut by 3 bases and J by 8 bases, with 11 bases left in between. The CDR3 totals 12 residues. Germline-derived CDR1 and CDR2 are SGDLS and YYNGEE. Here the CDR3 DNA reads TGTGCCAGCAGCGGGAGGGAGGGGGGCTACACCTTC. It yields the protein CASSGREGGYTF.

This clonotype was found a few times. The V and J genes are TRBV6-5 and TRBJ1-2; D gene uncertain. Trimming left V 0 bases short and J 4 bases short, with 9 bases between. CDR1 MNHEY and CDR2 SVGAGI come from the germline V gene. The CDR3 is 14 residues long. The CDR3 DNA is TGTGCCAGCAGTTACTCGGGCAGAATCTATGGCTACACCTTC. Protein sequence: CASSYSGRIYGYTF.

The J gene is TRBJ1-1, the V gene TRBV14; D not certain. This CDR3 has 11 amino acids. V dropped 3 bases and J dropped 5 bases, with 4 bases sitting between them. Germline CDR1 reads SGHDN; CDR2 reads FVKESK. CDR3 residues: CASSHGTEAFF. CDR3 nucleotides: TGTGCCAGCAGCCATGGTACTGAAGCTTTCTTT.

This clonotype was seen a few times. It may be a read error: a sequence one base away is much more abundant. V is TRBV12-3 or TRBV12-4 and J is TRBJ1-1; D is undetermined. This CDR3 is built from 13 residues. Trimming removed 0 bases from V and 8 bases from J, with 10 bases in between. The CDR3, as DNA: TGTGCCAGCAGTTTAGCCCCTCGGGCAGAAGCTTTCTTT. Residues: CASSLAPRAEAFF.

A remark on this clonotype: One base away lies a much larger clone, so this may be a sequencing read error. This chain uses TRBV6-5 with TRBJ2-7, with TRBD1 matching 9 bases. The length of the CDR3 is 15 residues. Looked up from germline, CDR1 is MNHEY and CDR2 is SVGAGI. J was trimmed by 3 bases and V by 2 bases; bases with no gene match: 5. CDR3 coding DNA: TGTGCCAGCAGTTACGAAGGACAGGGGCTCTACGAGCAGTACTTC. Its protein product is CASSYEGQGLYEQYF.

This clonotype has only a few counts. The chain has TRBV5-1 and TRBJ2-3, with D maybe TRBD2 (5 bases). The V gene lost 4 bases and the J gene lost 5 bases, with 20 bases spanning the gap. The CDR3 consists of 16 residues. Germline loops: CDR1 SGHRS, CDR2 YFSETQ. The CDR3 spells CASSDGGMGSVDTQYF. For the CDR3, the DNA is TGCGCCAGCAGCGACGGAGGAATGGGGTCGGTAGATACGCAGTATTTT. The full variable domain, completed using reference TRBV5-1 and TRBJ2-3, is KAGVTQTPRYLIKTRGQQVTLSCSPISGHRSVSWYQQTPGQGLQFLFEYFSETQRNKGNFPGRFSGRQFSNSRSEMNVSTLELGDSALYLCASSDGGMGSVDTQYFGPGTRLTVL.

The sample holds a few counts of this clonotype. The V call is TRBV15, the J call TRBJ1-5; no firm D call. Germline V gene lookup returns CDR1 LNHNV and CDR2 YYDKDF (reference sequence). The CDR3 totals 15 residues. V gave up 0 bases and J gave up 0 bases, with 6 bases separating them. This CDR3 reads CATSRDRYSNQPQHF. The CDR3 region has the DNA TGTGCCACCAGCAGAGACAGATATAGCAATCAGCCCCAGCATTTT.

This clonotype appeared a few times. The rearrangement uses TRBV12-3 or TRBV12-4 and TRBJ2-3; D might be TRBD1 (7 bases). CDR3 size: 15 residues. V was trimmed by 3 bases and J by 5 bases, leaving 15 bases between them. The CDR3 here is CASSFLQGGIDTQYF. CDR3 DNA sequence: TGTGCCAGCAGTTTTTTGCAGGGGGGTATAGATACGCAGTATTTT.